The 5 T cell receptor beta chains below all came from one sample that was sequenced in a study of CD4+ T cells in melanoma. This table comes from immunoSEQ multiplex PCR, and its TCRdb copy is limited to in-frame clones, with some not included. Among some 110,000 clones listed, around 92% were seen once. Sequenced input: peripheral blood. These receptor sequences come from a human donor with melanoma.

This sequence joins TRBV28 and TRBJ2-7, with TRBD2 as a possible D gene (6 bases). Germline lookup yields CDR1 MDHEN and CDR2 SYDVKM. Deletions cut 6 bases from V and 2 bases from J, with 14 bases between. The CDR3 totals 14 residues. CDR3 nucleotides: TGTGCCAGCAGAAAGACCGGGACTCCCTACGAGCAGTACTTC. It codes for CASRKTGTPYEQYF. Supplemented by reference TRBV28 and TRBJ2-7, the full variable domain reads DVKVTQSSRYLVKRTGEKVFLECVQDMDHENMFWYRQDPGLGLRLIYFSYDVKMKEKGDIPEGYSVSREKKERFSLILESASTNQTSMYLCASRKTGTPYEQYFGPGTRLTVT.

This clone was picked up a small number of times. V gene TRBV6-5 combines with J gene TRBJ1-6, with D perhaps matching TRBD1 (6 bases). Germline V gene lookup returns CDR1 MNHEY and CDR2 SVGAGI. The CDR3 has 14 amino acids. V was cut by 4 bases and J by 7 bases, with 11 bases left in between. The CDR3 spells CASSSNRANSPLHF. The DNA of the CDR3 is TGTGCCAGCAGTTCCAACAGGGCCAATTCACCCCTCCACTTT.

V is TRBV4-2 and J is TRBJ1-1; D might be TRBD1 (5 bases). Trimming pared 0 bases from V and 1 base from J, leaving 9 bases between. The germline V gene has CDR1 LGHNA and CDR2 YNFKEQ. The CDR3 runs 15 residues. The CDR3 reads CASSQDRGRNTEAFF. The CDR3 nucleotides read TGTGCCAGCAGCCAAGATAGGGGAAGGAACACTGAAGCTTTCTTT.

The J gene is TRBJ1-5, the V gene TRBV2; the D gene is possibly TRBD1 (6 bases). The CDR3 consists of 13 residues. V was cut by 2 bases and J by 4 bases, with 6 bases left in between. CDR1 is SNHLY and CDR2 is FYNNEI in the germline V gene. The CDR3 is CASSETGNQPQHF. Written as DNA, the CDR3 is TGTGCCAGCAGTGAAACAGGGAATCAGCCCCAGCATTTT. Using reference TRBV2 and TRBJ1-5 for the parts outside the CDR3, the full variable domain is EPEVTQTPSHQVTQMGQEVILRCVPISNHLYFYWYRQILGQKVEFLVSFYNNEISEKSEIFDDQFSVERPDGSNFTLKIRSTKLEDSAMYFCASSETGNQPQHFGDGTRLSIL.

The rearrangement uses TRBV7-2 and TRBJ1-2; D perhaps matches TRBD1 (5 bases). The CDR3 runs 13 residues. V lost 4 bases, J lost 8 bases, and 14 bases lay in between. Germline V lookup: CDR1 SGHTA, CDR2 FQGNSA. The CDR3 region has the DNA TGTGCCAGCAGCTCAGGGAGGGCTCGGGGCTACACCTTC. This codes for CASSSGRARGYTF. The full variable domain, in which reference TRBV7-2 and TRBJ1-2 provide the parts outside the CDR3, is GAGVSQSPSNKVTEKGKDVELRCDPISGHTALYWYRQSLGQGLEFLIYFQGNSAPDKSGLPSDRFSAERTGGSVSTLTIQRTQQEDSAVYLCASSSGRARGYTFGSGTRLTVV.